This T cell receptor beta chain derives from a study of T-cell reconstitution after alpha-beta-depleted transplantation in children. V gave up 3 bases and J gave up 1 base, with 7 bases separating them. Per the germline V gene, CDR1 is MDHEN and CDR2 is SYDVKM. The CDR3 has 14 amino acids. This clonotype was observed a few times. Unique molecular identifiers were incorporated into the prepared TCRbeta library. Via MiXCR, TCRdb re-called the PCR reads, giving one row per CDR3 protein. The sample has about 500,000 distinct CDR3 sequences; approximately 30% are singletons. This TCR was sampled from a human donor who donated a stem cell graft to a child with aplastic anemia. The material sequenced was PBMCs from the stem cell graft donor, taken from the stem cell graft. The rearrangement joins TRBV28 to TRBJ1-3; D is unresolved. DNA for the CDR3: TGTGCCAGCAGTTTTGTAGGGTCTGGAAACACCATATATTTT. Its translation is CASSFVGSGNTIYF.